The 18 T cell receptor beta chains listed next were all sequenced from one sample in a study of T cells expressing NK-cell markers. Each CDR3 protein gets one entry in TCRdb, which reprocessed the 5' RACE reads and gives no DNA. The table for this sample gives 200,000 to 300,000 distinct CDR3 sequences. Sequencing used blood T cells: a sorted CD56 or NKG2C T cell subset, CD4+ or CD8+ T cells, or bulk PBMC T cells (not recorded which). These receptors were taken from a man aged 18-30 years in good health.

The chain carries TRBV6-2 or TRBV6-3 and TRBJ2-7; TCRdb names TRBD1, which stays unverified in the absence of DNA. CDR1 and CDR2 from the germline V gene are MNHEY and SVGEGT. The CDR3 spans 15 residues. The CDR3 here is CATLSRDRSSYEQYF.

Here the CDR3 reads CSVEKGLGYEQYF. The V gene is TRBV29-1, the J gene TRBJ2-7; TCRdb's D gene call, TRBD2, goes unchecked for lack of DNA. This CDR3 contains 13 residues. CDR1 and CDR2 (germline): SQVTM, ANQGSEA.

The chain employs TRBV29-1 and TRBJ2-7. From germline, CDR1 is SQVTM and CDR2 ANQGSEA. The CDR3 length is 14 residues. CDR3 protein: CSVIMRSNLYEQYF.

The chain uses TRBV20-1 and TRBJ2-1; TCRdb proposes TRBD1, but this gene call is untestable without DNA. Looked up from germline, CDR1 is DFQATT and CDR2 is SNEGSKA (reference sequence). The CDR3 length is 15 residues. CDR3: CSGLSRLSSYNEQFF.

This chain connects TRBV29-1 to TRBJ2-1; TCRdb picks TRBD1, but there is no DNA to check that call. The CDR3 is made up of 14 amino acids. Germline assignment: CDR1 SQVTM and CDR2 ANQGSEA. This CDR3 reads CSVTGTASVDEQFF.

CDR3 sequence: CSARDVTGISYEQYF. The chain links TRBV20-1 to TRBJ2-7. Germline assignment: CDR1 DFQATT and CDR2 SNEGSKA (reference sequence). The CDR3 runs 15 residues.

The chain combines TRBV12-3 or TRBV12-4 with TRBJ2-6; as DNA is missing, the TRBD1 call by TCRdb cannot be tested. The CDR3 sequence is 17 residues long. The CDR3 loop is CASSFVPGRSGANVLTF.

The chain combines TRBV20-1 with TRBJ1-5; as DNA is missing, the TRBD1 call by TCRdb cannot be tested. The V gene's germline CDR1 is DFQATT and CDR2 SNEGSKA (reference sequence). This CDR3 contains 16 residues. The CDR3 loop is CSARAPGATSNQPQHF.

This chain joins TRBV12-3 or TRBV12-4 and TRBJ1-4; TCRdb designates TRBD1, a call that cannot be tested without DNA. CDR3 size: 14 residues. This CDR3 is CASSSLPGTEKLFF.

This chain joins TRBV19 and TRBJ2-1; TCRdb names TRBD1, which stays unverified in the absence of DNA. The germline V gene has CDR1 LNHDA and CDR2 SQIVND (reference sequence). This CDR3 has 12 amino acids. This CDR3 is CASSRGQDPPFF.

The rearrangement uses TRBV6-5 and TRBJ1-5. Germline assignment: CDR1 MNHEY and CDR2 SVGAGI. This CDR3 has 13 residues. The CDR3 reads CASSYDGNQPQHF.

The chain recombines TRBV10-3 with TRBJ2-7; without DNA, the TCRdb call of TRBD1 cannot be checked. Germline CDR1 ENHRY, CDR2 SYGVKD. CDR3 size: 13 residues. This CDR3 reads CAIGGTGPYEQYF.

The chain has TRBV6-5 and TRBJ2-7. This CDR3 is built from 15 residues. CDR1 MNHEY and CDR2 SVGAGI come from the germline V gene. The CDR3 protein is CASSYVGVSSYEQYF.

The chain combines TRBV7-3 with TRBJ2-1. Germline lookup yields CDR1 SGHTA and CDR2 FQGTGA. The CDR3 has 13 residues. The CDR3 spells CASSSYPYNEQFF. Full variable domain (rest looked up from reference TRBV7-3 and TRBJ2-1): GAGVSQTPSNKVTEKGKYVELRCDPISGHTALYWYRQSLGQGPEFLIYFQGTGAADDSGLPNDRFFAVRPEGSVSTLKIQRTERGDSAVYLCASSSYPYNEQFFGPGTRLTVL.

The V gene is TRBV5-1, the J gene TRBJ2-5; the D gene TCRdb calls, TRBD2, cannot be checked with no DNA. The V gene's germline CDR1 is SGHRS and CDR2 YFSETQ. The CDR3 contains 14 residues. The CDR3 protein is CASSLGGSRETQYF.

The rearrangement links TRBV4-2 to TRBJ2-7; with no DNA, the TCRdb D assignment of TRBD2 cannot be verified. Germline V gives CDR1 LGHNA, CDR2 YNFKEQ. This CDR3 has 15 residues. CDR3 region: CASSQSTSGNYEQYF.

The chain links TRBV20-1 to TRBJ2-5; no DNA is available, so the TRBD2 call from TCRdb remains unchecked. The CDR3 has 12 amino acids. Per germline, CDR1 DFQATT and CDR2 SNEGSKA (reference sequence). The CDR3 loop is CSAAGGEETQYF.

The gene calls are TRBV7-2 and TRBJ2-5; TCRdb's D call of TRBD1 is untestable without DNA. Germline V lookup: CDR1 SGHTA, CDR2 FQGNSA. CDR3 length: 13 amino acids. CDR3 sequence reads: CASSQGGQETQYF. The full variable domain, with the rest looked up from reference TRBV7-2 and TRBJ2-5, is GAGVSQSPSNKVTEKGKDVELRCDPISGHTALYWYRQSLGQGLEFLIYFQGNSAPDKSGLPSDRFSAERTGGSVSTLTIQRTQQEDSAVYLCASSQGGQETQYFGPGTRLLVL.